These T cell receptor beta chains were read from a single sample in a study of shared clonotypes between healthy human individuals. The table came from immunoSEQ multiplex PCR; TCRdb's copy has only in-frame clones and leaves some out. The sample lists roughly 1,100,000 clones, 65% to 80% occurring once. The sequencing sample was made of memory CD4+ T cells sorted from blood. The receptors originated from a man aged 18 to 35 in good health. The CDR3 runs from the conserved cysteine through the conserved F or W. The D gene is left open where the match is weak. Where a row states a size, it is once, few, many or the class of an expanded clone; other rows omit it.

D: -
J: TRBJ1-3
V: TRBV28
size: -
DNA: TGTGCCAGCAGCCCCGGGGGGCGTGGAACTGGAAACACCATATATTTT
CDR3: CASSPGGRGTGNTIYF

D: -
J: TRBJ1-4
V: TRBV11-2
size: -
DNA: TGTGCCAGCAGCCCAACGGCCCCGTCCCAGGGGAAACTGTTTTTT
CDR3: CASSPTAPSQGKLFF

D: TRBD1
J: TRBJ1-6
V: TRBV6-1
size: -
DNA: TGTGCCAGCTCTGGACAGGCTAATTCACCCCTCCACTTT
CDR3: CASSGQANSPLHF

D: TRBD1
J: TRBJ2-1
V: TRBV6-1
size: -
DNA: TGTGCCACCATGGACAGGCCTGAGCAGTTCTTC
CDR3: CATMDRPEQFF

D: -
J: TRBJ2-1
V: TRBV7-2
size: once
DNA: TGTGCCAGCAGCTTATCAGCGGACTCCTACAATGAGCAGTTCTTC
CDR3: CASSLSADSYNEQFF

D: TRBD2
J: TRBJ2-1
V: TRBV14
size: -
DNA: TGTGCCAGCAGCCCTCAGACTAGCGGAAATGAGCAGTTCTTC
CDR3: CASSPQTSGNEQFF

D: -
J: TRBJ1-5
V: TRBV18
size: -
DNA: TGTGCCAGCTCACCATTTTCCCAACCGGGGGGTCAGCCCCAGCATTTT
CDR3: CASSPFSQPGGQPQHF

D: TRBD2
J: TRBJ2-3
V: TRBV2
size: -
DNA: TGTGCCAGCAGTCTGGGACTACCCCCCACAGATACGCAGTATTTT
CDR3: CASSLGLPPTDTQYF

D: -
J: TRBJ1-2
V: TRBV6-5
size: -
DNA: TGTGCCAGCAGTGAGGGTGGCTACACCTTC
CDR3: CASSEGGYTF

D: -
J: TRBJ2-7
V: TRBV18
size: -
DNA: TGTGCCAGCTCCCCCGGCTTGAGCTCCTACGAGCAGTACTTC
CDR3: CASSPGLSSYEQYF

D: -
J: TRBJ2-1
V: TRBV7-3
size: -
DNA: TGTGCCAGCAGCTTAACGAGGGTTTCGTCCTACAATGAGCAGTTCTTC
CDR3: CASSLTRVSSYNEQFF

D: TRBD1
J: TRBJ1-2
V: TRBV6-6
size: -
DNA: TGTGCCAGCAGGGGACATAACAGGGGAGGCAACTATGGCTACACCTTC
CDR3: CASRGHNRGGNYGYTF

D: TRBD2
J: TRBJ2-1
V: TRBV29-1
size: -
DNA: TGCAGCGTTGAAGACTCAATCCAACGGGGAGGGTCTTGGAATGAGCAGTTCTTC
CDR3: CSVEDSIQRGGSWNEQFF

D: TRBD1
J: TRBJ2-1
V: TRBV10-1
size: -
DNA: TGCGCCAGCAGTGAGTTTCAGGGGGCGAGTGCTGAGCAGTTCTTC
CDR3: CASSEFQGASAEQFF

D: TRBD1
J: TRBJ2-7
V: TRBV6-6
size: -
DNA: TGTGCCAGCAGTTACACTCCGGGACAGGGGTACGAGCAGTACTTC
CDR3: CASSYTPGQGYEQYF

D: -
J: TRBJ1-5
V: TRBV2
size: -
DNA: TGTGCCAGCAGTGAAACGAGTGTGAGTCAGCCCCAGCATTTT
CDR3: CASSETSVSQPQHF

D: -
J: TRBJ2-2
V: TRBV5-1
size: -
DNA: TGCGCCAGCAGCTCCTCCGGGACCCCGAGTACCGGGGAGCTGTTTTTT
CDR3: CASSSSGTPSTGELFF

D: -
J: TRBJ1-2
V: TRBV29-1
size: -
DNA: TGCAGCGTTGAAAAACAAGAACACTATGGCTACACCTTC
CDR3: CSVEKQEHYGYTF

D: TRBD1
J: TRBJ1-5
V: TRBV18
size: -
DNA: TGTGCCAGCTCACCTCAACAGGGGGCCAATCAGCCCCAGCATTTT
CDR3: CASSPQQGANQPQHF

D: -
J: TRBJ1-5
V: TRBV7-2
size: -
DNA: TGTGCCAGCAGCTTAGCCCGGGTGAGACAGCCCCAGCATTTT
CDR3: CASSLARVRQPQHF

D: -
J: TRBJ1-5
V: TRBV7-6
size: many
DNA: TGTGCCAGCAGCTTAGTGGTAAGGCGTAGCAATCAGCCCCAGCATTTT
CDR3: CASSLVVRRSNQPQHF

D: TRBD1
J: TRBJ2-7
V: TRBV18
size: -
DNA: TGTGCCAGCTCACCACTGGACAGGAACTACGAGCAGTACTTC
CDR3: CASSPLDRNYEQYF

D: TRBD2
J: TRBJ2-2
V: TRBV28
size: -
DNA: TGTGCCAGCACTAGCGGGGGGGCTACCGGGGAGCTGTTTTTT
CDR3: CASTSGGATGELFF

D: TRBD2
J: TRBJ2-1
V: TRBV19
size: -
DNA: TGTGCCAGTAGTACGCCCAGAGCGGGAGCTGTCCATGAGCAGTTCTTC
CDR3: CASSTPRAGAVHEQFF

D: -
J: TRBJ1-1
V: TRBV19
size: -
DNA: TGTGCCAGTAGACCTACCGGGGCATTCAGTAACACTGAAGCTTTCTTT
CDR3: CASRPTGAFSNTEAFF

D: TRBD1
J: TRBJ2-5
V: TRBV28
size: -
DNA: TGTGCCAGCGGATGGCAGGGGGCCGGGATAGAGACCCAGTACTTC
CDR3: CASGWQGAGIETQYF

D: -
J: TRBJ1-2
V: TRBV15
size: few
DNA: TGTGCCACCAGCAACCCACGGTTAGGGGACTATGGCTACACCTTC
CDR3: CATSNPRLGDYGYTF

D: -
J: TRBJ1-1
V: TRBV6-5
size: -
DNA: TGTGCCAGCAGTTACTCGGGACCGGACGTGATAGGAGCTTTCTTT
CDR3: CASSYSGPDVIGAFF

D: -
J: TRBJ2-6
V: TRBV19
size: -
DNA: TGTGCCAGTATTGGGGGGAGCTCTGGGGCCAACGTCCTGACTTTC
CDR3: CASIGGSSGANVLTF

D: -
J: TRBJ1-5
V: TRBV5-5
size: few
DNA: TGTGCCAGCAGCTGGGGTCCGGGGTACCAAAATAGCAATCAGCCCCAGCATTTT
CDR3: CASSWGPGYQNSNQPQHF

D: -
J: TRBJ1-1
V: TRBV27
size: -
DNA: TGTGCCAGCAGTTTTCAGGGATCGTTCACTGAAGCTTTCTTT
CDR3: CASSFQGSFTEAFF

D: TRBD1
J: TRBJ2-2
V: TRBV2
size: -
DNA: TGTGCCAGCAGTGCGGGACAGGGCCACGGCGGGGAGCTGTTTTTT
CDR3: CASSAGQGHGGELFF

D: TRBD1
J: TRBJ2-7
V: TRBV5-4
size: -
DNA: TGTGCCAGCAGCTTGGGGAGGACAGGCGGCGAGCAGTACTTC
CDR3: CASSLGRTGGEQYF

D: -
J: TRBJ1-1
V: TRBV9
size: -
DNA: TGTGCCAGCAGCCCCGGGGGGAACACTGAAGCTTTCTTT
CDR3: CASSPGGNTEAFF

D: TRBD1
J: TRBJ2-7
V: TRBV5-1
size: -
DNA: TGCGCCAGCAGCTTGGAGAGAAACAGGGGGCACGAGCAGTACTTC
CDR3: CASSLERNRGHEQYF

D: -
J: TRBJ2-4
V: TRBV28
size: many
DNA: TGTGCCAGCGGTGCCAAAAACATTCAGTACTTC
CDR3: CASGAKNIQYF

D: -
J: TRBJ1-1
V: TRBV2
size: -
DNA: TGTGCCAGCAAGCGGGACCTGAACACTGAAGCTTTCTTT
CDR3: CASKRDLNTEAFF

D: TRBD1
J: TRBJ1-2
V: TRBV28
size: -
DNA: TGTGCCAGCAGTTTACCCCAGGGGGGAAACTATGGCTACACCTTC
CDR3: CASSLPQGGNYGYTF

D: -
J: TRBJ2-2
V: TRBV11-2
size: once
DNA: TGTGCCAGCAGCTTAGAAGTCAGGGGTGCCGGGGAGCTGTTTTTT
CDR3: CASSLEVRGAGELFF

D: -
J: TRBJ1-1
V: TRBV6-5
size: few
DNA: TGTGCCAGCAGTTACCGAGAGGGCATAGCTTTCTTT
CDR3: CASSYREGIAFF

D: TRBD1
J: TRBJ1-2
V: TRBV7-2
size: -
DNA: TGTGCCAGCAGCCCACTCCAACCAGGGGGAAGTTATGGCTACACCTTC
CDR3: CASSPLQPGGSYGYTF

D: TRBD1
J: TRBJ2-1
V: TRBV6-1
size: -
DNA: TGTGCCAGCAGTGGGGGACAGGGGGCAGTAGGCTACAATGAGCAGTTCTTC
CDR3: CASSGGQGAVGYNEQFF

D: -
J: TRBJ2-7
V: TRBV7-2
size: few
DNA: TGTGCCAGCAGCTTATGGGGGAGCTACGAGCAGTACTTC
CDR3: CASSLWGSYEQYF

D: -
J: TRBJ1-1
V: TRBV5-4
size: -
DNA: TGTGCCAGCAGCCCAGTAGGGGGGGAGAACACTGAAGCTTTCTTT
CDR3: CASSPVGGENTEAFF

D: TRBD1
J: TRBJ2-1
V: TRBV11-3
size: -
DNA: TGTGCCAGCAGCAACTCCGGGACAGGGATCAATGAGCAGTTCTTC
CDR3: CASSNSGTGINEQFF

D: -
J: TRBJ1-1
V: TRBV29-1
size: few
DNA: TGCAGCGCGTACCGGGACACTAAGAACACTGAAGCTTTCTTT
CDR3: CSAYRDTKNTEAFF

D: -
J: TRBJ2-2
V: TRBV5-1
size: -
DNA: TGCGCCAGCAGCTTGGAGGGAACCACCGGGGAGCTGTTTTTT
CDR3: CASSLEGTTGELFF

D: TRBD1
J: TRBJ2-2
V: TRBV7-2
size: -
DNA: TGTGCCAGCAGCTCATCCCCCAGGGGGCTGAGCGGGGAGCTGTTTTTT
CDR3: CASSSSPRGLSGELFF

D: -
J: TRBJ1-1
V: TRBV30
size: many
DNA: TGTGCCTGGAGTGTACGAAGAGCTGAAGCTTTCTTT
CDR3: CAWSVRRAEAFF

D: -
J: TRBJ2-2
V: TRBV10-3
size: -
DNA: TGTGCCATCAGTGACGGTAACACCGGGGAGCTGTTTTTT
CDR3: CAISDGNTGELFF

D: TRBD1
J: TRBJ2-2
V: TRBV18
size: -
DNA: TGTGCCAGCTCATTGGTGGGACAGTCGAACACCGGGGAGCTGTTTTTT
CDR3: CASSLVGQSNTGELFF

D: TRBD1
J: TRBJ1-1
V: TRBV27
size: -
DNA: TGTGCCAGCAGTCGCTCGACAGGGGGCGCCCCGGGGACTGAAGCTTTCTTT
CDR3: CASSRSTGGAPGTEAFF

D: -
J: TRBJ1-6
V: TRBV19
size: -
DNA: TGTGCCAGTAGTATCCGGCCAGCAGTGAATTCACCCCTCCACTTT
CDR3: CASSIRPAVNSPLHF

D: TRBD2
J: TRBJ2-3
V: TRBV4-3
size: -
DNA: TGCGCCAGCAGCCAAGAAGCCGGACTAGCGGGATCGGCAGATACGCAGTATTTT
CDR3: CASSQEAGLAGSADTQYF

D: -
J: TRBJ2-5
V: TRBV6-5
size: -
DNA: TGTGCCAGCAGTTACTCCCCAGGGGGGCAAGAGACCCAGTACTTC
CDR3: CASSYSPGGQETQYF